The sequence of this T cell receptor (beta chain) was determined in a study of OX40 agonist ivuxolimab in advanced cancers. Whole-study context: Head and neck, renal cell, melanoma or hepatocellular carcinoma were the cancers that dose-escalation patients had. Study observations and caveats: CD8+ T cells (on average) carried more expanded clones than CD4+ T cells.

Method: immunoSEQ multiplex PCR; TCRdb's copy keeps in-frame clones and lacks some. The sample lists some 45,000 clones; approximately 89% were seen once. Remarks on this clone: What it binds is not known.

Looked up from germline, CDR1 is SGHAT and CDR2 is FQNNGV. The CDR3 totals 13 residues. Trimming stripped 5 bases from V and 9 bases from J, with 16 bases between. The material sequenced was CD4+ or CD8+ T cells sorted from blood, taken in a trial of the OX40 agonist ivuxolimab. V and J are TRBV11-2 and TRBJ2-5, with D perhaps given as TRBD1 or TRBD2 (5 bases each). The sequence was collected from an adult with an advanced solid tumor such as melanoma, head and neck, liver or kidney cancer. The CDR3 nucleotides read TGTGCCAGCAGCGGCCGGGGCCTTGGGGCCCAGTACTTC. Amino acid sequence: CASSGRGLGAQYF.